This T cell receptor (beta chain) originates from a study of human T cells and chemical hapten exposure. Study context: Yields of TCR per sample differed, chiefly owing to small differences in pooled library volume.

Time point denoted: patch test 1, 2 weeks after DPC sensitization. Treatment here: therapeutic diphenylcyclopropenone sensitization with weekly scalp DPC. Unfractionated whole blood was the source of the extracted total RNA. Germline assignment: CDR1 LGHNT and CDR2 FRNRAP. The CDR3 consists of 17 residues. V was cut by 4 bases and J by 0 bases, with 16 bases left in between. As the library was built, unique molecular identifiers were attached to individual cDNA molecules. MiXCR, applied by TCRdb to the RACE reads, yields one record per CDR3 protein. The sample lists tens of thousands of distinct CDR3 sequences; about a tenth were seen once.

The sequence came from a woman in her fifties or sixties with alopecia areata. Some clones in this sample may be carry-over from other donors' samples. The J gene is TRBJ2-1, the V gene TRBV12-5; a weak D match, TRBD2 (5 bases). This specimen consisted of whole blood, obtained in connection with sensitization to the hapten diphenylcyclopropenone (DPC). The CDR3 DNA sequence: TGTGCTAGTGGTTCCCCTGCCGGGGTCCGCTCCTACAATGAGCAGTTCTTC. Translated: CASGSPAGVRSYNEQFF.